The present T cell receptor (beta chain) was sequenced within a study of cytomegalovirus exposure and HLA in healthy donors. Comments on this clone: Its matching antigen is unknown.

The assay was immunoSEQ multiplex PCR, and TCRdb's table has in-frame clones only and misses some. The profile shows 120,000 to 150,000 clones, around 90% of them singletons. The germline V and J ends were trimmed by 3 bases and 0 bases, with 13 bases remaining between them. The CDR3 contains 16 residues. Germline CDR1 SGDLS, CDR2 YYNGEE. Study-wide results and limits: Reports credit the classifier with highly specific, highly sensitive diagnosis of cytomegalovirus status.

The sample was PBMCs. V usage is TRBV9 and J usage is TRBJ2-1; TRBD1 might be the D (6 bases). The sequence came from a man between 18 and 29 years old in good health and CMV-seropositive. DNA of the CDR3: TGTGCCAGCAGCGCTCACGCGGACAGCTCCTACAATGAGCAGTTCTTC. Translation gives CASSAHADSSYNEQFF.